This T cell receptor beta chain was profiled in a study of CD8+ T cells in alopecia areata. Comments on this clone: Its antigen is not identified.

PBMCs served as the source from which CD4+ and CD8+ T cells were sorted. Study findings and constraints: Scalp sequencing captures resident alphabeta T cells of normal skin too. In patients, TCRs were shared less clearly than in mice, and HLA may possibly be involved. Clonality in lesional scalp, especially alopecia totalis/universalis, exceeded that of normal scalp.

cDNA reverse transcribed from extracted RNA served as the sequencing template. Data came from immunoSEQ multiplex PCR; TCRdb stores just in-frame clones and leaves some out. The data contain 150,000 to 200,000 clones, around 54% of them singletons. The CDR3 covers 13 residues. Germline V gene data show CDR1 as MGHDK and CDR2 as SYGVNS. Trimming cost V 5 bases and J 3 bases; bases outside gene matches: 3. The TCR sequence derives from a human donor in good health. J is TRBJ2-7 and V is TRBV25-1, with TRBD1 matching over 8 bases. The source material was CD4+ T cells sorted from blood. This CDR3 reads CASSRTGHYEQYF. CDR3 DNA: TGTGCCAGCAGTCGGACAGGGCACTACGAGCAGTACTTC.